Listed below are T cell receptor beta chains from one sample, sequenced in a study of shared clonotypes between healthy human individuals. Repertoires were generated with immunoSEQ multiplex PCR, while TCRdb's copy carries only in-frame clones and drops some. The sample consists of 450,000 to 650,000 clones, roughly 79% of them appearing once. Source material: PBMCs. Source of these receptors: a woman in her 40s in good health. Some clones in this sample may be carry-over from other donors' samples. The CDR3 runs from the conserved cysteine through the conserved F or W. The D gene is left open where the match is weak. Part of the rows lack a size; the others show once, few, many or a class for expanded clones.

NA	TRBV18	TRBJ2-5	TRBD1	TGTGCCAGCTCACCGACGAGGGGGCCCGGGTCCCAAGAGACCCAGTACTTC	CASSPTRGPGSQETQYF
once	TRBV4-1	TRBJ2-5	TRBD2	TGCGCCAGCAGACCAACTAGCGGGGGAGAGACCCAGTACTTC	CASRPTSGGETQYF
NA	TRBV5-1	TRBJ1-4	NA	TGCGCCAGCAGCATACAGGGTGGCGAAAAACTGTTTTTT	CASSIQGGEKLFF
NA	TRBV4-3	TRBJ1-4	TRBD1	TGCGCCAGCAGCCTTAGGCTAGGGGGCACTAATGAAAAACTGTTTTTT	CASSLRLGGTNEKLFF
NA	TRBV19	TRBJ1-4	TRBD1	TGTGCCAGTAGATACAGGGGAAGCACTAATGAAAAACTGTTTTTT	CASRYRGSTNEKLFF
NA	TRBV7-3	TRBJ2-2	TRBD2	TGTGCCAGCAGCCGGGGACTAGTCTCCGGGGAGCTGTTTTTT	CASSRGLVSGELFF
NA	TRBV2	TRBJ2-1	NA	TGTGCCAGCAGAGCCGGGACTTACAATGAGCAGTTCTTC	CASRAGTYNEQFF
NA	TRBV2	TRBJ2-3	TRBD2	TGTGCCAGCAGTGGGGTGGCTAGCGGAAGCACAGATACGCAGTATTTT	CASSGVASGSTDTQYF
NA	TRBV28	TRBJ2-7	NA	TGTGCCAGCAGTGAGGCGAAGCAGTACTTC	CASSEAKQYF
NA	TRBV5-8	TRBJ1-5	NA	TGTGCCAGCAGCTTGTGGCGCGTACGAAATAGCAATCAGCCCCAGCATTTT	CASSLWRVRNSNQPQHF
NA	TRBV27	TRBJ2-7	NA	TGTGCCAGCAGTTCGCCCGGGGCCCCGGTCTACGAGCAGTACTTC	CASSSPGAPVYEQYF
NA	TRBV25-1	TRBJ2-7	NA	TGTGCCTCAGAGGGGGGGTTGGTGCAGTACTTC	CASEGGLVQYF
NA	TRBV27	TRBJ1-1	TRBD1	TGTGCCAGCAGTTTATATCCAGGGGGCACTGAAGCTTTCTTT	CASSLYPGGTEAFF
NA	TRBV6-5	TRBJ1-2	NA	TGTGCCAGCAGTCCCTCACCCAACTATGGCTACACCTTC	CASSPSPNYGYTF
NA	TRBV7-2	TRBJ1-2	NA	TGTGCCAGCAGCGAAGGGGGACATGCGAGTTATGGCTACACCTTC	CASSEGGHASYGYTF
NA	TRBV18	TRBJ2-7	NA	TGTGCCAGCTCACCAGGAAGGGGGGGGTACTCCTACGAGCAGTACTTC	CASSPGRGGYSYEQYF
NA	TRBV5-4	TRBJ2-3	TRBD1	TGTGCCAGCAGCCGCGGGACAGGGAGGACAGATACGCAGTATTTT	CASSRGTGRTDTQYF
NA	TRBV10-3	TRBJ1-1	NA	TGTGCCATCAGTCCCAGGAACACTGAAGCTTTCTTT	CAISPRNTEAFF
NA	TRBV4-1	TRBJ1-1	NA	TGCGCCAGCAGCCAAGGTCGGACCGTGAACACTGAAGCTTTCTTT	CASSQGRTVNTEAFF
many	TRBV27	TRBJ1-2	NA	TGTGCCAGCAGTTCCCTCAGGGACTATGGCTACACCTTC	CASSSLRDYGYTF
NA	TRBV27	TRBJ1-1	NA	TGTGCCAGCAGTTTTAGGGGGGCGCGGGTTGTCGACGGAAACACTGAAGCTTTCTTT	CASSFRGARVVDGNTEAFF
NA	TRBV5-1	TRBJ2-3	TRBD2	TGCGCCAGCAGCTTGGTAGCGGGAGGGATCTCAGATACGCAGTATTTT	CASSLVAGGISDTQYF
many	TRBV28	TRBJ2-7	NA	TGTGCCAGCTGTGGTACAGGGGACTACTCCTACGAGCAGTACTTC	CASCGTGDYSYEQYF
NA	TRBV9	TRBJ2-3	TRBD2	TGTGCCAGCAGCGTAGGGGGCGGGAGGGCCCCAGATACGCAGTATTTT	CASSVGGGRAPDTQYF
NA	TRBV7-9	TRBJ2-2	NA	TGTGCCAGCAGCTTAGCCTTCGGGGAGCTGTTTTTT	CASSLAFGELFF
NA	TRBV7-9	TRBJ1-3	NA	TGTGCCAGCACCCCCCGAGGGGAACCCTCTGGAAACACCATATATTTT	CASTPRGEPSGNTIYF
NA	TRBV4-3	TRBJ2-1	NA	TGCGCCAGCAGCCAAGGACAGAGCTCCTACAATGAGCAGTTCTTC	CASSQGQSSYNEQFF
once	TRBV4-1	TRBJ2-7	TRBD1	TGCGCCAGCAGCTTCGGGACAGGGGGATACGAGCAGTACTTC	CASSFGTGGYEQYF
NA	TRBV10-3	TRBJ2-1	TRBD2	TGTGCCATCAGTGCAACTAGCGGTTCCGAGAATGAGCAGTTCTTC	CAISATSGSENEQFF
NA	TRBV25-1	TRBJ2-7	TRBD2	TGTGCCAGCAGCGGGAGGGAGTACGAGCAGTACTTC	CASSGREYEQYF
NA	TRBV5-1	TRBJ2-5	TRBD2	TGCGCCAGCAGCGAGGGAACAGCGGGAGGGCCTGAAGAGACCCAGTACTTC	CASSEGTAGGPEETQYF
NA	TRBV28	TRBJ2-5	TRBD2	TGTGCCAGCAGTTTAGGGCGGGAGGGGCAAGAGACCCAGTACTTC	CASSLGREGQETQYF
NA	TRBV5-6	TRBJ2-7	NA	TGTGCCAGCAGCCTGGACAGAAGCTCCTACGAGCAGTACTTC	CASSLDRSSYEQYF
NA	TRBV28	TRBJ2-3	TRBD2	TGTGCCAGCAACCGACTAGCGGGAGGGAGTGTCGCCACAGATACGCAGTATTTT	CASNRLAGGSVATDTQYF
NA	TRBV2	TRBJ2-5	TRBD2	TGTGCCAGCATGCGGGAGCGGGACGGGGGGACCCAGTACTTC	CASMRERDGGTQYF
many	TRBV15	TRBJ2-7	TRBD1	TGTGCCACCAGCAGAGACGTCCGGGACAGGGGATACGAGCAGTACTTC	CATSRDVRDRGYEQYF
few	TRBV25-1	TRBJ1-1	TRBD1	TGTGCCAGCGCGTCGACAGGGGGCACTGAAGCTTTCTTT	CASASTGGTEAFF
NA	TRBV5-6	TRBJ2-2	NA	TGTGCCAGCAGCGCTCAGGTAGCTACCGGGGAGCTGTTTTTT	CASSAQVATGELFF
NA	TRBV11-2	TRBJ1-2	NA	TGTGCCAGCAGCGACCAGGGTCTTGGCTACACCTTC	CASSDQGLGYTF
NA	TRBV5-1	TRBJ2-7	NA	TGCGCCAGCAGCTTGGGGCCAGGGGAAGGCACCTACGAGCAGTACTTC	CASSLGPGEGTYEQYF
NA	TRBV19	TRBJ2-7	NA	TGTGCCAGTAGTAGTCCTGGGGACTACGAGCAGTACTTC	CASSSPGDYEQYF
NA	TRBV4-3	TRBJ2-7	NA	TGCGCCAGCAGCCAGGACGGGAGCTCCTACGAGCAGTACTTC	CASSQDGSSYEQYF
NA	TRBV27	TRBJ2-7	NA	TGTGCCAGCAGTTCAGCGTACGAGCAGTACTTC	CASSSAYEQYF
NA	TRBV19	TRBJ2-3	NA	TGTGCCAGTAGTATCGGGCTTTTCACAGATACGCAGTATTTT	CASSIGLFTDTQYF
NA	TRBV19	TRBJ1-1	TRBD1	TGTGCCAGTAGATTGACAGGGGCGAACACTGAAGCTTTCTTT	CASRLTGANTEAFF
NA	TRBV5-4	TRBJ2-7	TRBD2	TGTGCCAGCAGCTCGAGACTAGCGGGAGGAGAAGAGCAGTACTTC	CASSSRLAGGEEQYF
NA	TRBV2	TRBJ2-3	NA	TGTGCCAGCAGTGTTAAGGCCCACACAGATACGCAGTATTTT	CASSVKAHTDTQYF
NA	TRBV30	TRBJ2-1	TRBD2	TGTGCCTGGGGAGGACTAGCGGGAAGCAATGAGCAGTTCTTC	CAWGGLAGSNEQFF
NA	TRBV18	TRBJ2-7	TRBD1	TGTGCCAGCAGAAAGACAGGGATGGCCCCAAGCTCCTACGAGCAGTACTTC	CASRKTGMAPSSYEQYF
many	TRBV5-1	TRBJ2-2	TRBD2	TGCGCCAGCAGCCCTAGCGGGAGGGCCAACACCGGGGAGCTGTTTTTT	CASSPSGRANTGELFF
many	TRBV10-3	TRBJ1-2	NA	TGTGCCATAGGGAACCCAGGGTTTGCCTATGGCTACACCTTC	CAIGNPGFAYGYTF
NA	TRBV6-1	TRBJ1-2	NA	TGTGCCGGCAGTGCAGACAGCTATGACTACACCTTC	CAGSADSYDYTF
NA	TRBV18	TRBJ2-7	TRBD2	TGTGCCAGCTCACCTTACGGGAGGGAGTACGAGCAGTACTTC	CASSPYGREYEQYF
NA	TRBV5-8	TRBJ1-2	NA	TGTGCCAGCAGCTATGGGTCCTTC	CASSYGSF